Following are 12 T cell receptor beta chains from one sample sequenced in a study of blood T cells in healthy people across ages (dated by TCRdb to between 2015 and 2016). Library preparation employed 5' RACE. The sample was run on an Illumina HiSeq 2500. A second PCR of roughly 6 to 11 cycles was performed with a sample-barcoded 5' primer and a J-beta primer mix. The raw public reads went through TCRdb reprocessing: fastp at Q25, MiXCR clone calling, in-frame beta chains kept. Rows with one shared CDR3 protein collapse into an entry with the most common genes and DNA. Counted in this sample were just over 1 million distinct CDR3 sequences; more than 35% of them appeared once. In total, the top ten clones hold around 18% of the sample. Material for sequencing was blood. Source of these receptors: a woman aged 60-75 years in good health.

The rearrangement uses TRBV3-1 and TRBJ2-7, with 8 bases lining up with TRBD1. The V gene end was trimmed by 4 bases and the J gene end by 3 bases; junction bases not matched to a gene: 8. The germline V gene has CDR1 LGHDT and CDR2 YNNKEL (reference sequence). The CDR3 runs 15 residues. CDR3 amino acids: CASSRIGTGLYEQYF. DNA for the CDR3: TGTGCCAGCAGCCGCATCGGGACAGGACTCTACGAGCAGTACTTC.

The J gene is TRBJ2-3, the V gene TRBV12-3 or TRBV12-4; possible D gene TRBD2, 6 bases. CDR3 length equals 16 residues. With 1 base removed from V and 2 bases from J, the gap between germline ends came to 13 bases. The CDR3 sequence is CASSLEGGIITDTQYF. CDR3 sequence (DNA): TGTGCCAGCAGTTTAGAAGGCGGGATCATCACAGATACGCAGTATTTT.

The chain carries TRBV27 and TRBJ1-1; D gene unclear. The CDR3 covers 14 residues. Germline values: CDR1 MNHEY, CDR2 SMNVEV (reference sequence). V lost 6 bases, J lost 2 bases, and 13 bases lay in between. The CDR3 DNA sequence: TGTGCCAGCAGAACCCAAGGTTTTAACACTGAAGCTTTCTTT. Its protein is CASRTQGFNTEAFF.

The sample holds a few counts of this clonotype. The chain combines TRBV20-1 with TRBJ2-5; 10 bases line up with TRBD2. The DNA end favors TRBJ2-7, so the J call may be wrong. The CDR3 covers 15 residues. In germline, CDR1 is DFQATT, CDR2 SNEGSKA (reference sequence). The CDR3 spells CSARGVSGRFYEQYF. The CDR3 nucleotides are TGCAGTGCTAGAGGGGTTAGCGGGAGGTTCTACGAGCAGTACTTC.

The chain employs TRBV28 and TRBJ2-5; TRBD1 aligns across 8 bases. The CDR3 extends over 17 amino acids. Germline values: CDR1 MDHEN, CDR2 SYDVKM. After removal of 0 bases from V and 4 bases from J, the junction contained 10 bases not matched to a gene. CDR3: CASSLWGGQAVLETQYF. As DNA, the CDR3 is TGTGCCAGCAGTTTATGGGGGGGACAGGCGGTTTTAGAGACCCAGTACTTC.

V is TRBV7-2 and J is TRBJ2-1; D not resolved. There are 12 residues in the CDR3. The ends were cut back, 6 bases at V and 8 bases at J, with 11 bases in the middle. CDR1 SGHTA and CDR2 FQGNSA come from the germline V gene. This chain's CDR3 is CASSPTWHEQFF. The DNA of the CDR3 is TGTGCCAGCAGTCCCACATGGCATGAGCAGTTCTTC.

The chain combines TRBV7-3 with TRBJ2-5, with D possibly being TRBD1 or TRBD2 (5 bases each). CDR1 is SGHTA and CDR2 is FQGTGA in the germline V gene. V was cut by 3 bases and J by 6 bases, with 14 bases left in between. The CDR3 consists of 14 residues. The CDR3, as DNA: TGTGCCAGCAGCTTTGTTGGGACCTGGAAGACCCAGTACTTC. This encodes CASSFVGTWKTQYF.

The chain recombines TRBV28 with TRBJ2-5; the D call may be TRBD1 or TRBD2 (5 bases each). Per the germline V gene, CDR1 is MDHEN and CDR2 is SYDVKM. CDR3 size: 14 residues. Trimming removed 6 bases from V and 5 bases from J, with 16 bases in between. This chain's CDR3 is CASSPSGTGETQYF. The CDR3 DNA follows: TGTGCCAGCAGCCCGTCCGGGACGGGCGAGACCCAGTACTTC.

DNA for the CDR3: TGCGCCAGCAGCCAGTCTAGACTAGATACGCAGTATTTT. Protein: CASSQSRLDTQYF. The chain is built from TRBV4-1 and TRBJ2-3, with D unclear. V lost 3 bases and J 5 bases, leaving 9 bases between the germline ends. The CDR3 runs 13 residues. Germline V CDR1 and CDR2: MGHRA, YSYEKL.

Only a few counts were recorded for this clonotype. The V gene is TRBV20-1, the J gene TRBJ2-4; unclear D gene. Trimming stripped 5 bases from V and 0 bases from J, with 17 bases between. This CDR3 has 16 amino acids. Looked up from germline, CDR1 is DFQATT and CDR2 is SNEGSKA (reference sequence). CDR3: CSAPPRSASAKNIQYF. DNA of the CDR3: TGCAGTGCTCCTCCCCGGAGTGCTTCAGCCAAAAACATTCAGTACTTC.

This chain uses TRBV7-9 with TRBJ2-2; D is unclear. CDR3 length equals 17 residues. CDR1 SEHNR and CDR2 FQNEAQ come from the germline V gene (reference sequence). Trimming cost V 0 bases and J 0 bases, with 11 bases left between them. The CDR3 loop reads CASSLARQYPNTGELFF. The CDR3 nucleotides are TGTGCCAGCAGCTTAGCTCGGCAGTACCCGAACACCGGGGAGCTGTTTTTT.

The chain recombines TRBV5-1 with TRBJ2-5; TRBD1 matches 8 bases. The CDR3 covers 14 residues. Germline lookup yields CDR1 SGHRS and CDR2 YFSETQ. V lost 2 bases to trimming and J lost 5 bases; unmatched junction nucleotides: 5. This CDR3 reads CASSFQGAWETQYF. DNA of the CDR3: TGCGCCAGCAGCTTCCAGGGGGCCTGGGAGACCCAGTACTTC.